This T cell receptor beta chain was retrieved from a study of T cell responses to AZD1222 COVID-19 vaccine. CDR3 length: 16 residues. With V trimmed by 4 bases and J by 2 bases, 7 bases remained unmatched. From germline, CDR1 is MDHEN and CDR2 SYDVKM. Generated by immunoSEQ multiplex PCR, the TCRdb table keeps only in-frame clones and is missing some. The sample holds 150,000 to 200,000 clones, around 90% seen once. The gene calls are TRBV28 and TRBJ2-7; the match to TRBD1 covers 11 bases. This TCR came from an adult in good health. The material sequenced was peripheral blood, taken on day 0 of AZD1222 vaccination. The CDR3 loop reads CASSSARTGGTYEQYF. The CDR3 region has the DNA TGTGCCAGCAGTTCTGCGAGGACAGGGGGCACCTACGAGCAGTACTTC. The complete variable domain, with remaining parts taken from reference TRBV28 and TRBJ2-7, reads DVKVTQSSRYLVKRTGEKVFLECVQDMDHENMFWYRQDPGLGLRLIYFSYDVKMKEKGDIPEGYSVSREKKERFSLILESASTNQTSMYLCASSSARTGGTYEQYFGPGTRLTVT.